Following are 19 T cell receptor beta chains from one sample sequenced in a study of cytomegalovirus exposure and HLA in healthy donors. Researchers ran the PCR with 60 Vbeta and 13 Jbeta primers. Here immunoSEQ multiplex PCR was the method, and the copy in TCRdb shows in-frame clones only, minus some. The sample has 70,000 or so clones, roughly 90% seen once. The source material was PBMCs. The source is a woman in her twenties or thirties in good health and CMV-seronegative.

This chain uses TRBV5-1 with TRBJ2-4; TRBD1 matches 10 bases. The germline V gene encodes CDR1 SGHRS and CDR2 YFSETQ. The CDR3 consists of 14 residues. The J segment lost 5 bases and the V segment lost 4 bases, leaving 3 bases of the junction unmatched. The CDR3: CASSLGTGENIQYF. In DNA form, the CDR3 reads TGCGCCAGCAGCCTCGGGACAGGGGAAAACATTCAGTACTTC.

V and J are TRBV7-2 and TRBJ2-1, with TRBD1 as a possible D gene (6 bases). The CDR3 is 13 residues long. Trimming shortened V by 5 bases and J by 7 bases, and 12 bases separated the two germline ends. Germline V gene sequence: CDR1 SGHTA, CDR2 FQGNSA. The CDR3 DNA reads TGTGCCAGCAGCCCCGGACAGAATAATGAGCAGTTCTTC. It is translated as CASSPGQNNEQFF.

This clone has more than one count but fewer than ten. This chain links TRBV5-5 with TRBJ2-7, with D possibly TRBD2 on 6 matching bases. Germline V gene data show CDR1 as SGHKS and CDR2 as YYEKEE (reference sequence). V was trimmed by 0 bases and J by 3 bases, leaving 13 bases between them. CDR3 length equals 15 residues. CDR3 DNA sequence: TGTGCCAGCAGCTTGGGGTTAGCGACTAGCTACGAGCAGTACTTC. This sequence encodes CASSLGLATSYEQYF.

This clone was observed a few times. This chain uses TRBV6-5 with TRBJ1-1, with 7 bases aligning to TRBD1. The V segment lost 2 bases and the J segment 3 bases; nucleotides outside the gene matches: 3. Per the germline V gene, CDR1 is MNHEY and CDR2 is SVGAGI. There are 14 residues in the CDR3. The CDR3 sequence is CASSYLGQDTEAFF. The CDR3 region has the DNA TGTGCCAGCAGTTACCTTGGACAGGACACTGAAGCTTTCTTT.

The gene calls are TRBV5-8 and TRBJ2-2, with D perhaps TRBD2 (5 bases). The germline CDR1 and CDR2 sequences are SGHTS and YDEGEE. The CDR3 is 14 amino acids. V dropped 6 bases and J dropped 0 bases, with 9 bases sitting between them. Written as DNA, the CDR3 is TGTGCCAGCAAGCTAGCCCCGAACACCGGGGAGCTGTTTTTT. Amino acids: CASKLAPNTGELFF.

The rearrangement links TRBV6-6 to TRBJ1-2; no definite D call. There are 15 residues in the CDR3. V shed 0 bases and J shed 0 bases, with 8 bases lying between them. Germline CDR1 is MNHNY and CDR2 is SVGAGI (reference sequence). The CDR3 reads CASSYSTQTNYGYTF. The CDR3, as DNA: TGTGCCAGCAGTTACTCGACTCAAACTAACTATGGCTACACCTTC.

This clone was recorded only once. The V call is TRBV18, the J call TRBJ2-5, with D tentatively TRBD1 (6 bases). With the DNA end fitting TRBJ2-7 better, the J assignment may be wrong. In germline, CDR1 is KGHSH, CDR2 LQKENI. This CDR3 comprises 12 residues. The CDR3 bases are TGTGCCAGCTCACCAAGGGGGTCCGAGCAGTACTTC. Translating gives CASSPRGSEQYF.

The chain carries TRBV27 and TRBJ2-2, with D maybe TRBD1 (6 bases). Germline V lookup: CDR1 MNHEY, CDR2 SMNVEV (reference sequence). Trimming left V 3 bases short and J 4 bases short, with 15 bases between. The CDR3 loop spans 16 amino acids. The CDR3 reads CASSLLGAGGTGELFF. CDR3 DNA: TGTGCCAGCAGTTTGTTGGGGGCAGGAGGCACCGGGGAGCTGTTTTTT.

The chain has TRBV4-1 and TRBJ2-1; D call uncertain. CDR3 length: 14 amino acids. Germline CDR1 is MGHRA and CDR2 is YSYEKL. V was shortened by 1 base and J by 2 bases, with 6 bases between the two germline ends. The CDR3 sequence is CASSQGPTYNEQFF. The CDR3 coding sequence is TGCGCCAGCAGCCAAGGGCCAACCTACAATGAGCAGTTCTTC.

CDR3 in DNA: TGTGCCCGGGGGTCGGATACGAATTCACCCCTCCACTTT. Its protein product is CARGSDTNSPLHF. The chain has TRBV30 and TRBJ1-6; D perhaps matches TRBD1 (5 bases). Trimming took 8 bases from V and 7 from J, leaving 15 bases between them. Germline V gene data show CDR1 as GTSNPN and CDR2 as SVGIG (reference sequence). The CDR3 has 13 residues. The full variable domain, completed using reference TRBV30 and TRBJ1-6, is SQTIHQWPATLVQPVGSPLSLECTVEGTSNPNLYWYRQAAGRGLQLLFYSVGIGQISSEVPQNLSASRPQDRQFILSSKKLLLSDSGFYLCARGSDTNSPLHFGNGTRLTVT.

The rearrangement links TRBV7-2 to TRBJ2-5, with a weak D call TRBD2 (6 bases). The better agreement between TRBJ2-7 and the DNA end casts doubt on the J call. The CDR3 is made up of 15 amino acids. CDR1 SGHTA and CDR2 FQGNSA come from the germline V gene. CDR3 in amino acids: CASSLVSGEAYEQYF. The CDR3 DNA reads as TGTGCCAGCAGCTTAGTTTCGGGAGAGGCCTACGAGCAGTACTTC.

The V gene is TRBV28, the J gene TRBJ1-2; 10 nucleotides agree with TRBD1. Trimming removed 6 bases from V and 7 bases from J; junction bases left unmatched: 8. Germline CDR1 and CDR2: MDHEN and SYDVKM. The CDR3 contains 14 residues. The CDR3 spells CASRYDRGLGGYTF. The DNA of the CDR3 is TGTGCCAGCAGATACGACAGGGGGCTAGGTGGCTACACCTTC.

The chain joins TRBV28 to TRBJ2-1; tentative D call: TRBD1 (6 bases). The V end lost 5 bases, the J end lost 0 bases, and 14 bases lay between the germline ends. The CDR3 is 16 amino acids. From germline, CDR1 is MDHEN and CDR2 SYDVKM. CDR3 region: CASSNGGSISYNEQFF. The CDR3 DNA reads TGTGCCAGCAGTAATGGGGGCTCCATCTCCTACAATGAGCAGTTCTTC.

This clone was recorded once. This chain links TRBV28 with TRBJ1-1; D not resolved. The V gene lost 6 bases and the J gene lost 1 base, with 15 bases spanning the gap. The CDR3 consists of 15 residues. Germline CDR1 reads MDHEN; CDR2 reads SYDVKM. CDR3 bases: TGTGCCAGCAGCTTCTCAGGTAATCAGAACACTGAAGCTTTCTTT. Its translation is CASSFSGNQNTEAFF.

J is TRBJ1-1 and V is TRBV5-1; a weak D match, TRBD1 (5 bases). V shed 4 bases and J shed 2 bases, with 15 bases lying between them. The germline V gene has CDR1 SGHRS and CDR2 YFSETQ. The CDR3 totals 15 residues. CDR3 in amino acids: CASSPTLTDNTEAFF. The CDR3 DNA sequence: TGCGCCAGCAGCCCAACACTGACAGATAACACTGAAGCTTTCTTT.

The rearrangement joins TRBV4-1 to TRBJ2-5; 7 nucleotides align to TRBD1. With the DNA end fitting TRBJ2-7 better, the J assignment may be wrong. Germline CDR1 and CDR2: MGHRA and YSYEKL. The CDR3 has 13 residues. This CDR3 reads CASSLQGAYEQYF. CDR3 nucleotides: TGCGCCAGCAGCCTTCAGGGGGCCTACGAGCAGTACTTC.

The rearrangement uses TRBV6-5 and TRBJ2-1, with 10 bases fitting TRBD1. The CDR3 covers 15 residues. Germline assignment: CDR1 MNHEY and CDR2 SVGAGI. V was clipped by 6 bases and J by 9 bases; unmatched bases: 11. CDR3 coding DNA: TGTGCCAGCAGCCGGCCGGGACAGGGGTCCAGTGAGCAGTTCTTC. This codes for CASSRPGQGSSEQFF.

This chain joins TRBV9 and TRBJ2-1; 8 bases align to TRBD1. The junction had 7 bases not matched to a gene; V was cut back by 0 bases and J by 8 bases. The CDR3 length is 15 residues. The germline V gene has CDR1 SGDLS and CDR2 YYNGEE. CDR3 protein: CASSVDGQGLDEQFF. CDR3 nucleotides: TGTGCCAGCAGCGTAGACGGACAGGGACTCGATGAGCAGTTCTTC.

The gene calls are TRBV19 and TRBJ1-2; D possibly corresponds to TRBD1 (5 bases). Germline V lookup: CDR1 LNHDA, CDR2 SQIVND (reference sequence). Trimming pared 6 bases from V and 4 bases from J, leaving 15 bases between. The CDR3 runs to 14 residues. The CDR3 DNA follows: TGTGCCAGTAGCCCAGGGTCTGGTAGCTATGGCTACACCTTC. As protein: CASSPGSGSYGYTF. Full variable domain (rest looked up from reference TRBV19 and TRBJ1-2): DGGITQSPKYLFRKEGQNVTLSCEQNLNHDAMYWYRQDPGQGLRLIYYSQIVNDFQKGDIAEGYSVSREKKESFPLTVTSAQKNPTAFYLCASSPGSGSYGYTFGSGTRLTVV.